A single sample gave rise to the 32 T cell receptor beta chains below, sequenced in a study of cytomegalovirus exposure and HLA in healthy donors. Data came from immunoSEQ multiplex PCR; TCRdb stores just in-frame clones and leaves some out. The repertoire has 150,000 or so clones, roughly nine tenths of them found once; the top ten carry 2% to 3%. Input material: PBMCs. These receptors originate from a man aged 18-30 years in good health and CMV-seropositive.

The chain employs TRBV5-1 and TRBJ1-1, with 7 bases that match TRBD1. This CDR3 is 15 amino acids long. With V trimmed by 4 bases and J by 0 bases, 6 bases remained unmatched. Germline CDR1 reads SGHRS; CDR2 reads YFSETQ. The CDR3 reads CASSPTGTVNTEAFF. The CDR3 coding sequence is TGCGCCAGCAGCCCCACCGGGACAGTGAACACTGAAGCTTTCTTT.

This sequence joins TRBV28 and TRBJ1-2; 10 nucleotides align to TRBD1. The CDR3 is made up of 14 amino acids. Germline assignment: CDR1 MDHEN and CDR2 SYDVKM. V lost 6 bases and J lost 6; bases outside the gene matches: 7. CDR3 in DNA: TGTGCCAGCAGGCTGGGACAGGGGATTCATGGCTACACCTTC. Amino acids: CASRLGQGIHGYTF.

The chain uses TRBV7-9 and TRBJ1-2; 7 positions agree with TRBD1. Germline values: CDR1 SEHNR, CDR2 FQNEAQ (reference sequence). V was pared by 4 bases and J by 4 bases, with 12 bases of the junction left unmatched. The length of the CDR3 is 16 residues. Here the CDR3 reads CASSSATGTTGYGYTF. In DNA, the CDR3 is TGTGCCAGCAGCTCCGCGACAGGGACGACCGGCTATGGCTACACCTTC.

The genes are TRBV4-2 and TRBJ1-1; TRBD1 matches at 8 bases. After removal of 1 base from V and 2 bases from J, the junction contained 9 bases not matched to a gene. The CDR3 runs to 17 residues. CDR1 and CDR2 (germline): LGHNA, YNFKEQ. DNA of the CDR3: TGTGCCAGCAGCCAAGGGGGAACAGGGGGGAGCAACACTGAAGCTTTCTTT. It codes for CASSQGGTGGSNTEAFF.

This clone was picked up many times. The gene calls are TRBV29-1 and TRBJ2-2, with 7 bases lining up with TRBD2. This CDR3 contains 13 residues. Germline V gene data show CDR1 as SQVTM and CDR2 as ANQGSEA. The V and J ends lost 8 bases and 5 bases, in that order; junction bases with no gene match: 8. CDR3 coding DNA: TGCAGCAGGGGTAGGGGAGGGACCGGGGAGCTGTTTTTT. Translating gives CSRGRGGTGELFF.

The chain is built from TRBV5-6 and TRBJ2-5, with 11 positions matching TRBD2. This CDR3 is built from 17 residues. Unmatched junction bases numbered 10, after V lost 3 bases and J lost 3 bases. CDR1 SGHDT and CDR2 YYEEEE come from the germline V gene. The CDR3 region is CASSYIKRGLAEETQYF. CDR3 bases: TGTGCCAGCAGCTACATCAAAAGGGGACTAGCGGAAGAGACCCAGTACTTC.

The J gene is TRBJ1-5, the V gene TRBV6-5, with a tentative D call TRBD1 (6 bases). The CDR3 consists of 14 residues. Trimming pared 0 bases from V and 5 bases from J, leaving 8 bases between. Germline V gene sequence: CDR1 MNHEY, CDR2 SVGAGI. Here the CDR3 DNA reads TGTGCCAGCAGTTACTCTTACAGGGATCAGCCCCAGCATTTT. Amino acid sequence: CASSYSYRDQPQHF.

The V and J genes are TRBV4-3 and TRBJ1-2; D might be TRBD1 (6 bases). This CDR3 is built from 15 residues. Germline V gene sequence: CDR1 LGHNA, CDR2 YSLEER. Trimming removed 1 base at V and 8 bases at J, with 17 bases between. The CDR3 nucleotides read TGCGCCAGCAGCCAAGTTGATGCTGGTGGGGGCGGCTACACCTTC. Translation gives CASSQVDAGGGGYTF.

The chain joins TRBV5-1 to TRBJ2-1; a possible D gene is TRBD2 (6 bases). This CDR3 spans 18 amino acids. Germline values: CDR1 SGHRS, CDR2 YFSETQ. V was cut by 3 bases and J by 4 bases, with 23 bases left in between. The CDR3 loop is CASSSPGGWDSLYNEQFF. The CDR3 nucleotides are TGCGCCAGCAGCTCCCCTGGGGGGTGGGATTCCTTATACAATGAGCAGTTCTTC.

The genes are TRBV9 and TRBJ1-1, with 9 nucleotides matching TRBD1. With V trimmed by 4 bases and J by 8 bases, 6 bases remained unmatched. This CDR3 comprises 13 residues. Germline V gives CDR1 SGDLS, CDR2 YYNGEE. The CDR3 is CASSPRTGVEAFF. The CDR3 coding sequence is TGTGCCAGCAGCCCACGGACAGGGGTAGAAGCTTTCTTT. Supplemented by reference TRBV9 and TRBJ1-1, the full variable domain reads DSGVTQTPKHLITATGQRVTLRCSPRSGDLSVYWYQQSLDQGLQFLIQYYNGEERAKGNILERFSAQQFPDLHSELNLSSLELGDSALYFCASSPRTGVEAFFGQGTRLTVV.

The rearrangement joins TRBV5-3 to TRBJ2-7, with TRBD1 as a possible D gene (6 bases). TRBV5-3 is an open reading frame whose function is uncertain. This CDR3 is 15 amino acids long. V lost 4 bases to trimming and J lost 6 bases, with 20 bases between them. Here the CDR3 reads CARSPVKGTTLEQYF. The DNA for the CDR3 is TGTGCCAGAAGCCCCGTGAAGGGGACAACCCTCGAGCAGTACTTC.

The V gene is TRBV7-9, the J gene TRBJ1-2; 9 bases line up with TRBD1. J gave up 6 bases and V 1 base, and 6 bases lay outside the gene matches. Looked up from germline, CDR1 is SEHNR and CDR2 is FQNEAQ (reference sequence). This CDR3 has 15 amino acids. The CDR3, as DNA: TGTGCCAGCAGCTTAGGGACAGGGGAGACGGATGGCTACACCTTC. The encoded protein is CASSLGTGETDGYTF.

The rearrangement links TRBV11-2 to TRBJ2-1, with D possibly matching TRBD2 (7 bases). The germline gives CDR1 SGHAT, CDR2 FQNNGV. Trimming removed 9 bases from V and 4 bases from J, with 19 bases in between. The CDR3 is 15 residues long. The CDR3 loop is CASNKGGGLYNEQFF. The CDR3 bases are TGTGCCAGTAATAAGGGGGGGGGACTTTACAATGAGCAGTTCTTC.

The chain couples TRBV2 to TRBJ2-1, with D possibly matching TRBD1 (6 bases). The CDR3 has 13 amino acids. V gave up 7 bases and J gave up 4 bases, with 11 bases separating them. Germline V lookup: CDR1 SNHLY, CDR2 FYNNEI. CDR3 sequence (DNA): TGTGCCAGCACAGCAGGGGAGTACAATGAGCAGTTCTTC. Protein sequence: CASTAGEYNEQFF. Using reference TRBV2 and TRBJ2-1 for the parts outside the CDR3, the full variable domain is EPEVTQTPSHQVTQMGQEVILRCVPISNHLYFYWYRQILGQKVEFLVSFYNNEISEKSEIFDDQFSVERPDGSNFTLKIRSTKLEDSAMYFCASTAGEYNEQFFGPGTRLTVL.

This clone was recorded a few times. This chain connects TRBV9 to TRBJ2-7, with 9 bases lining up with TRBD2. Germline V gives CDR1 SGDLS, CDR2 YYNGEE. The CDR3 runs 14 residues. V trimming: 4 bases; J trimming: 3 bases; junction bases outside the gene matches: 5. CDR3 in amino acids: CASSPSGTDYEQYF. CDR3 DNA sequence: TGTGCCAGCAGCCCTAGCGGGACGGACTACGAGCAGTACTTC.

The CDR3 nucleotides are TGTGCCAGCAGCTCCCGAGGGGGACAGCGCGTTTACAATGAGCAGTTCTTC. Its protein product is CASSSRGGQRVYNEQFF. The chain combines TRBV13 with TRBJ2-1, with 7 bases identical to TRBD1. J was trimmed by 4 bases and V by 4 bases; bases with no gene match: 13. The germline CDR1 and CDR2 sequences are PRHDT and FYEKMQ (reference sequence). The CDR3 is made up of 17 amino acids.

The genes are TRBV4-2 and TRBJ2-7; 7 bases fit TRBD1. V gave up 0 bases and J gave up 1 base; unmatched junction bases: 12. The CDR3 has 18 residues. The V gene's germline CDR1 is LGHNA and CDR2 YNFKEQ. The CDR3 sequence: CASSQDLSTGVLSYEQYF. CDR3 nucleotides: TGTGCCAGCAGCCAAGATCTTAGCACAGGGGTTCTATCCTACGAGCAGTACTTC.

This chain connects TRBV28 to TRBJ2-7, with 9 bases that match TRBD1. Germline V gives CDR1 MDHEN, CDR2 SYDVKM. The CDR3 covers 16 residues. The J segment lost 2 bases and the V segment lost 5 bases, leaving 10 bases of the junction unmatched. CDR3 sequence (DNA): TGTGCCAGCAGTGGGCCCGGGACAGGGTCCCCCTACGAGCAGTACTTC. It specifies CASSGPGTGSPYEQYF. Supplemented by reference TRBV28 and TRBJ2-7, the full variable domain reads DVKVTQSSRYLVKRTGEKVFLECVQDMDHENMFWYRQDPGLGLRLIYFSYDVKMKEKGDIPEGYSVSREKKERFSLILESASTNQTSMYLCASSGPGTGSPYEQYFGPGTRLTVT.

The CDR3 loop is CASIVTGTAEAFF. The CDR3 nucleotides read TGTGCCAGCATCGTTACAGGGACCGCTGAAGCTTTCTTT. The rearrangement links TRBV28 to TRBJ1-1; tentative D call: TRBD1 (6 bases). Germline lookup yields CDR1 MDHEN and CDR2 SYDVKM. The CDR3 has 13 residues. The V gene lost 7 bases and the J gene lost 6 bases, with 15 bases spanning the gap.

This chain connects TRBV9 to TRBJ2-7; 8 nucleotides line up with TRBD2. Germline CDR1 is SGDLS and CDR2 is YYNGEE. V lost 5 bases, J lost 1 base, and 8 bases stayed unmatched. The CDR3 spans 15 residues. The CDR3: CASSAAGGGSYEQYF. CDR3 DNA: TGTGCCAGCAGTGCCGCCGGGGGGGGGTCCTACGAGCAGTACTTC.

The chain combines TRBV10-3 with TRBJ2-7; TRBD2 matches 7 bases. J gave up 8 bases and V 10 bases, and 14 bases lay outside the gene matches. Germline loops: CDR1 ENHRY, CDR2 SYGVKD. This CDR3 contains 13 residues. CDR3 bases: TGTGCCACGGGGGGTCAGGGCCCCAGCAAGCAGTACTTC. As protein: CATGGQGPSKQYF.

This chain uses TRBV5-5 with TRBJ1-1, with TRBD1 matching 8 bases. The germline V gene encodes CDR1 SGHKS and CDR2 YYEKEE (reference sequence). The CDR3 loop spans 16 amino acids. V was pared by 2 bases and J by 3 bases, with 9 bases of the junction left unmatched. CDR3 coding DNA: TGTGCCAGCAGCTTACATATGGGACAGGAATACACTGAAGCTTTCTTT. This sequence encodes CASSLHMGQEYTEAFF.

J is TRBJ1-1 and V is TRBV19, with 9 bases lining up with TRBD1. After removal of 6 bases from V and 4 bases from J, the junction contained 3 bases not matched to a gene. The CDR3 consists of 13 residues. Germline V gene lookup returns CDR1 LNHDA and CDR2 SQIVND (reference sequence). The CDR3, as DNA: TGTGCCAGTAGGACAGGGGGAATCACTGAAGCTTTCTTT. Encoded protein: CASRTGGITEAFF.

The gene calls are TRBV6-4 and TRBJ2-1; 7 positions agree with TRBD2. The CDR3 has 15 residues. Germline trimming cut 4 bases from V and 8 bases from J; bases unmatched to any gene: 11. Germline V lookup: CDR1 MRHNA, CDR2 SNTAGT. CDR3 protein: CASSAYGLGGDEQFF. The CDR3 nucleotides are TGTGCCAGCAGTGCCTACGGACTAGGAGGGGATGAGCAGTTCTTC.

The J gene is TRBJ2-3, the V gene TRBV11-2; D is ambiguous. The germline V gene encodes CDR1 SGHAT and CDR2 FQNNGV. The ends were cut back, 8 bases at V and 2 bases at J, with 11 bases in the middle. This CDR3 contains 13 residues. CDR3 sequence reads: CASSPGPTDTQYF. CDR3 DNA: TGTGCCAGCTCTCCTGGGCCCACAGATACGCAGTATTTT.

The chain joins TRBV11-2 to TRBJ2-7; D is perhaps TRBD1 (5 bases). CDR3 size: 12 residues. Trimming pared 7 bases from V and 6 bases from J, leaving 13 bases between. Per the germline V gene, CDR1 is SGHAT and CDR2 is FQNNGV. The CDR3: CASTAVGAEQYF. The CDR3 nucleotides read TGTGCCAGCACCGCGGTTGGGGCCGAGCAGTACTTC.

This chain uses TRBV27 with TRBJ2-1; 9 bases match TRBD2. Looked up from germline, CDR1 is MNHEY and CDR2 is SMNVEV (reference sequence). The trim removed 4 bases at V and 0 bases at J, leaving 7 bases unmatched. This CDR3 comprises 17 residues. The CDR3 DNA reads TGTGCCAGCAGTTACCGACTAGCGGACAACTCCTACAATGAGCAGTTCTTC. Translated, it gives CASSYRLADNSYNEQFF.

The rearrangement joins TRBV10-3 to TRBJ1-1, with D possibly TRBD1 on 6 matching bases. CDR3 length equals 13 residues. The germline V gene has CDR1 ENHRY and CDR2 SYGVKD. V gave up 8 bases and J gave up 3 bases, with 13 bases separating them. This CDR3 is CAILGQRDTEAFF. The CDR3 nucleotides are TGTGCCATCTTAGGACAGAGGGACACTGAAGCTTTCTTT.

The chain couples TRBV27 to TRBJ2-5, with 8 bases identical to TRBD2. The ends lost 7 bases at V and 3 bases at J; junction bases unmatched: 7. Per the germline V gene, CDR1 is MNHEY and CDR2 is SMNVEV (reference sequence). The CDR3 runs to 14 residues. CDR3: CASNSAGGKETQYF. The CDR3 DNA reads TGTGCCAGCAATTCCGCGGGAGGAAAAGAGACCCAGTACTTC.

The chain has TRBV5-1 and TRBJ1-2; no reliable D call. The CDR3 is made up of 14 amino acids. Trimming cost V 0 bases and J 7 bases, with 13 bases left between them. Looked up from germline, CDR1 is SGHRS and CDR2 is YFSETQ. Here the CDR3 reads CASSLAIGSGGYTF. The CDR3 DNA follows: TGCGCCAGCAGCTTGGCAATAGGGAGTGGTGGCTACACCTTC.

J is TRBJ2-7 and V is TRBV4-1, with TRBD2 matching over 8 bases. There are 15 residues in the CDR3. Germline V gene data show CDR1 as MGHRA and CDR2 as YSYEKL. J gave up 2 bases and V 4 bases, and 7 bases lay outside the gene matches. The CDR3 loop reads CASSRPLAAPYEQYF. The CDR3 bases are TGCGCCAGCAGCCGACCACTAGCGGCCCCCTACGAGCAGTACTTC.

The rearrangement links TRBV6-1 to TRBJ2-1; 13 positions agree with TRBD2. After removal of 2 bases from V and 10 bases from J, the junction contained 5 bases not matched to a gene. CDR1 is MNHNS, CDR2 SASEGT, per germline. The CDR3 length is 15 residues. CDR3 in amino acids: CASSETTSGRVEQFF. The DNA for the CDR3 is TGTGCCAGCAGTGAAACCACTAGCGGGAGGGTAGAGCAGTTCTTC.